The 6 T cell receptor beta chains listed next were all sequenced from one sample in a study of blood T cell repertoires in COVID-19. The assay was immunoSEQ multiplex PCR, and TCRdb's table has in-frame clones only and misses some. The data hold about 14,000 clones, with approximately 73% observed a single time. Material: peripheral blood. These receptors originate from a boy aged 2 to 10 with active or convalescent COVID-19.

The chain recombines TRBV12-5 with TRBJ1-6; D is unresolved. Trimming removed 8 bases from V and 9 bases from J, with 14 bases in between. The CDR3 spans 13 residues. Germline lookup yields CDR1 LGHNT and CDR2 FRNRAP. The CDR3 protein is CASRLRKRSPLHF. In nucleotides, the CDR3 is TGTGCTAGTCGCCTCCGGAAGCGTTCACCCCTCCACTTT.

This clone was seen more than once but under ten times. The chain links TRBV15 to TRBJ1-5, with D unresolved. This CDR3 comprises 15 residues. V shed 0 bases and J shed 5 bases, with 11 bases lying between them. Looked up from germline, CDR1 is LNHNV and CDR2 is YYDKDF (reference sequence). The chain's CDR3 is CATSRDQFGYQPQHF. Here the CDR3 DNA reads TGTGCCACCAGCAGAGATCAATTCGGGTATCAGCCCCAGCATTTT.

This sequence joins TRBV7-6 and TRBJ2-2, with a weak D call TRBD2 (7 bases). This CDR3 has 16 residues. V lost 0 bases to trimming and J lost 3 bases, with 11 bases between them. Germline V gives CDR1 SGHVS, CDR2 FNYEAQ. The CDR3 bases are TGTGCCAGCAGCTTAGCTTCGGGGGGCGACACCGGGGAGCTGTTTTTT. Translated, it gives CASSLASGGDTGELFF.

This rearrangement joins TRBV19 to TRBJ1-4, with TRBD1 matching over 10 bases. V trimming: 5 bases; J trimming: 7 bases; junction bases outside the gene matches: 4. The CDR3 totals 14 residues. Germline V gene data show CDR1 as LNHDA and CDR2 as SQIVND (reference sequence). The CDR3 protein is CASSPGTGVEKLFF. DNA for the CDR3: TGTGCCAGTAGTCCCGGGACAGGGGTTGAAAAACTGTTTTTT.

The chain uses TRBV28 and TRBJ2-7; 7 positions agree with TRBD1. V shed 5 bases, J shed 5 bases, and the junction held 0 bases outside the gene matches. Germline V gene data show CDR1 as MDHEN and CDR2 as SYDVKM. This CDR3 is built from 11 residues. CDR3 sequence: CASSDRDEQYF. The CDR3 DNA reads as TGTGCCAGCAGTGACAGGGACGAGCAGTACTTC.

The chain couples TRBV19 to TRBJ1-6; no clear D. The CDR3 runs to 15 residues. The ends were cut back, 5 bases at V and 1 base at J, with 9 bases in the middle. CDR1 is LNHDA and CDR2 is SQIVND in the germline V gene (reference sequence). CDR3: CASSAGRSYNSPLHF. CDR3 DNA sequence: TGTGCCAGTAGTGCGGGGAGGTCCTATAATTCACCCCTCCACTTT.